This T cell receptor (beta chain) was recorded in a study of blood T cell repertoires in COVID-19. Trimming cost V 1 base and J 2 bases, with 11 bases left between them. This CDR3 comprises 15 residues. CDR1 and CDR2 from the germline V gene are SGHKS and YYEKEE (reference sequence). This table comes from immunoSEQ multiplex PCR, and its TCRdb copy is limited to in-frame clones, with some not included. The data hold 300,000 to 350,000 clones, with approximately 85% observed a single time. This clone occurred once. This TCR was recovered from a man aged 30 to 45 who had recovered from COVID-19. J is TRBJ2-3 and V is TRBV5-5; D perhaps matches TRBD2 (6 bases). The sequenced sample consisted of PBMCs or T cells enriched from blood (not recorded which). The CDR3 DNA reads TGTGCCAGCAGCTTGAAGGGACTTTTCACAGATACGCAGTATTTT. This encodes CASSLKGLFTDTQYF.